The 14 T cell receptor beta chains below were found in one sample sequenced in a study of Graves' ophthalmopathy and Graves' hyperthyroidism. CDR3 regions of TCR beta were amplified from RNA transcripts. HTBI-primed first-round RT-PCR preceded second-round multiplex PCR. TCRdb recomputed calls from the multiplex PCR reads with MiXCR, one row per CDR3 protein. The table records some 1.1 million distinct CDR3 sequences, 35% to 40% of them present only once. Sequences were obtained from peripheral blood or thyroid tissue (not recorded which). All receptors come from an adult man with Graves' hyperthyroidism.

This clonotype was seen at least ten times. The chain links TRBV6-5 to TRBJ1-5; D is ambiguous. Trimming took off 7 bases at V and 3 bases at J, with 7 bases between the two ends. Germline V CDR1 and CDR2: MNHEY, SVGAGI. This CDR3 contains 12 residues. CDR3 region: CASNEYNQPQHF. The CDR3, as DNA: TGTGCCAGCAATGAGTACAATCAGCCCCAGCATTTT.

The chain couples TRBV6-5 to TRBJ2-5; D may be TRBD2 (5 bases). Germline loops: CDR1 MNHEY, CDR2 SVGAGI. The V end lost 0 bases, the J end lost 2 bases, and 13 bases lay between the germline ends. This CDR3 comprises 16 residues. The CDR3 nucleotides are TGTGCCAGCAGTTACTCGATCGGGGAAACACAAGAGACCCAGTACTTC. This sequence encodes CASSYSIGETQETQYF.

This clonotype was counted many times. The gene calls are TRBV19 and TRBJ1-2; the D is unclear. The CDR3 totals 14 residues. V was clipped by 3 bases and J by 5 bases, with 13 bases between them. CDR1 is LNHDA, CDR2 SQIVND, per germline (reference sequence). The CDR3 loop reads CASSMDGPSYGYTF. The CDR3 region has the DNA TGTGCCAGTAGTATGGACGGACCTTCATATGGCTACACCTTC.

J is TRBJ2-7 and V is TRBV4-3; D call uncertain. CDR1 is LGHNA and CDR2 is YSLEER in the germline V gene. CDR3 length: 15 residues. V was pared by 0 bases and J by 5 bases, with 14 bases between. The CDR3 nucleotides read TGCGCCAGCAGCCAAGATCGTTGGGTCCCGGACGAGCAGTACTTC. It specifies CASSQDRWVPDEQYF.

The chain has TRBV7-9 and TRBJ2-7; TRBD2 matches 12 bases. The V segment lost 5 bases and the J segment 6 bases; nucleotides outside the gene matches: 5. This CDR3 is built from 14 residues. CDR1 SEHNR and CDR2 FQNEAQ come from the germline V gene (reference sequence). CDR3 residues: CASSPLLAGGEQYF. Written as DNA, the CDR3 is TGTGCCAGCAGCCCTCTACTAGCGGGGGGCGAGCAGTACTTC.

The genes are TRBV2 and TRBJ2-5; 9 bases agree with TRBD1. Per germline, CDR1 SNHLY and CDR2 FYNNEI. Trimming cost V 6 bases and J 5 bases; bases outside gene matches: 13. The CDR3 is made up of 16 amino acids. CDR3 sequence: CASSVAETGGEETQYF. In DNA, the CDR3 is TGTGCCAGCAGCGTAGCGGAGACAGGGGGAGAGGAGACCCAGTACTTC.

With respect to this clonotype: A much larger clone lies a single base off, so this may be a read error. The chain has TRBV12-3 or TRBV12-4 and TRBJ1-2; possible D gene TRBD1, 6 bases. Trimming took 6 bases from V and 10 from J, leaving 27 bases between them. This CDR3 has 16 residues. The CDR3: CASSPGPGQTRRDYTF. As DNA, the CDR3 is TGTGCCAGCAGCCCAGGCCCGGGACAAACCCGGCGGGACTACACCTTC.

This sequence joins TRBV7-2 and TRBJ1-2; D might be TRBD1 (6 bases). V lost 1 base and J 6 bases, leaving 15 bases between the germline ends. Germline-derived CDR1 and CDR2 are SGHTA and FQGNSA. The CDR3 is made up of 15 amino acids. The DNA of the CDR3 is TGTGCCAGCAGCTTAGGGGACCCAGGGGCGAATGGCTACACCTTC. It codes for CASSLGDPGANGYTF.

This clonotype appeared a few times. A junction end diverges from the germline sequence, so it may reflect a read error. The chain joins TRBV10-3 to TRBJ2-2; tentatively, D is TRBD1 or TRBD2 (5 bases each). The CDR3 is 14 residues long. The germline V gene encodes CDR1 ENHRY and CDR2 SYGVKD. CDR3 bases: TGTGCCAGCAGTTATTTGGGGGTCACCGGGGAGCTGTTTTTT. This translates into CASSYLGVTGELFF.

This clonotype was observed many times. The genes are TRBV7-8 and TRBJ2-7, with a weak D call TRBD1 (5 bases). Per germline, CDR1 SGHVS and CDR2 FQNEAQ. The length of the CDR3 is 13 residues. V lost 3 bases and J 6 bases, leaving 12 bases between the germline ends. This chain's CDR3 is CASSLSQASEQYF. The DNA of the CDR3 is TGTGCCAGCAGCTTGTCACAGGCGTCCGAGCAGTACTTC.

The sample holds one count of this clonotype. The junction and the germline gene differ at one end; a read error may be behind it. The genes are TRBV10-3 and TRBJ2-7, with 11 bases fitting TRBD2. CDR3 length: 16 amino acids. Germline CDR1 and CDR2: ENHRY and SYGVKD. CDR3 protein: CASSALTSGIAYEQYF. The CDR3 nucleotides read TGTGCCAGCAGTGCCCTGACTAGCGGGATTGCCTACGAGCAGTACTTC.

About this clonotype: At one end the junction does not follow the germline gene, possibly because of a read error. The chain joins TRBV6-2 or TRBV6-3 to TRBJ1-5; TRBD1 matches 7 bases. The CDR3 is 12 amino acids. CDR1 MNHEY and CDR2 SVGEGT come from the germline V gene. Written as DNA, the CDR3 is TGTGCCAGCAGTCGCCACAGGGGACTCCAGCATTTC. Translation gives CASSRHRGLQHF.

At least ten counts were recorded for this clonotype. The rearrangement links TRBV5-4 to TRBJ2-7; the D is unclear. Germline CDR1 reads SGHNT; CDR2 reads YYREEE (reference sequence). The CDR3 is 13 residues long. V lost 4 bases to trimming and J lost 2 bases, with 10 bases between them. CDR3 protein: CASSPEDPYEQYF. CDR3 bases: TGTGCCAGCAGCCCCGAGGATCCCTACGAGCAGTACTTC.

This clonotype was seen ten or more times. The J gene is TRBJ2-2, the V gene TRBV5-1; 7 nucleotides agree with TRBD1. Germline CDR1 reads SGHRS; CDR2 reads YFSETQ. The CDR3 has 15 amino acids. V was pared by 4 bases and J by 6 bases, with 9 bases of the junction left unmatched. The CDR3 region has the DNA TGCGCCAGCAGCGAACAGGGGATGGGGCCCGGGGAGCTGTTTTTT. It encodes CASSEQGMGPGELFF.